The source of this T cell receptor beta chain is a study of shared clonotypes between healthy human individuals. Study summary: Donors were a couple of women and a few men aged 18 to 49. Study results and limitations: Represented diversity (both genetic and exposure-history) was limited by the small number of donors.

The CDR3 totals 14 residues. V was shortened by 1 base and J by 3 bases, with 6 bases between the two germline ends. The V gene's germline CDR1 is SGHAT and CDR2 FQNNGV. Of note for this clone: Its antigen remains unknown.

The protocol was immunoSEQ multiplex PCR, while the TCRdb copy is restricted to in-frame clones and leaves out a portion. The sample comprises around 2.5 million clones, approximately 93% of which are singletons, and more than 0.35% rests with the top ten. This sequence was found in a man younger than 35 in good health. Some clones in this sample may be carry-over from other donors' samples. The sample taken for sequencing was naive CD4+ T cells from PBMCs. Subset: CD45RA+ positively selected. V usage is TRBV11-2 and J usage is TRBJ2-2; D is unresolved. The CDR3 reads CASSLATHTGELFF. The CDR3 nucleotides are TGTGCCAGCAGCTTAGCCACCCACACCGGGGAGCTGTTTTTT.